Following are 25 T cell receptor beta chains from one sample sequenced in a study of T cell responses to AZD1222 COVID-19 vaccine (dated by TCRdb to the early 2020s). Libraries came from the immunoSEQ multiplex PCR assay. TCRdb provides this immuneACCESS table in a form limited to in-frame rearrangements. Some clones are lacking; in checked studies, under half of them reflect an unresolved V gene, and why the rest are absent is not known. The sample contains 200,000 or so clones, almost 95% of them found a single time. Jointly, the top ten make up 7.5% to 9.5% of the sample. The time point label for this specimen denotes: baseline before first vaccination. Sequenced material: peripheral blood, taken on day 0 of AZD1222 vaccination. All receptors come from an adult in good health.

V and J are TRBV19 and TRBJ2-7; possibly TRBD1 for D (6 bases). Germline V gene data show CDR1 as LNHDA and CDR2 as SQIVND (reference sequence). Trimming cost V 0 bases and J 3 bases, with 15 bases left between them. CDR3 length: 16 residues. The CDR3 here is CASSIEGHLTHYEQYF. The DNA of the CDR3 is TGTGCCAGTAGTATAGAGGGACACCTCACCCACTACGAGCAGTACTTC.

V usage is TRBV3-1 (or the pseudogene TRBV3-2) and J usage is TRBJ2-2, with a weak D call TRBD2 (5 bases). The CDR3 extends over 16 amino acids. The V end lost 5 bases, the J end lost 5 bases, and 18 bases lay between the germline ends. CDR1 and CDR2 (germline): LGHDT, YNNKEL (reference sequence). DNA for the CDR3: TGTGCCAGCAGCTTCAGCTCCCCTAGCTCGACCGGGGAGCTGTTTTTT. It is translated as CASSFSSPSSTGELFF.

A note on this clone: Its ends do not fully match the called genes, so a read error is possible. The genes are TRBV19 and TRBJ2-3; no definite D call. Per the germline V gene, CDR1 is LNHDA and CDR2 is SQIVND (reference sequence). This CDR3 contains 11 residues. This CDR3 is CASSIGSRYSF. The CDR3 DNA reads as TGTGCCAGTAGTATAGGCAGCCGATACTCTTTT.

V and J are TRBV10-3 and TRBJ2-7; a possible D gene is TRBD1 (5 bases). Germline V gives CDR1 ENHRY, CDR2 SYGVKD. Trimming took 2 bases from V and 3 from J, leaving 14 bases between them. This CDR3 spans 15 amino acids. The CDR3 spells CAISEPDTTNYEQYF. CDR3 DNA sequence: TGTGCCATCAGTGAGCCGGACACTACGAACTACGAGCAGTACTTC.

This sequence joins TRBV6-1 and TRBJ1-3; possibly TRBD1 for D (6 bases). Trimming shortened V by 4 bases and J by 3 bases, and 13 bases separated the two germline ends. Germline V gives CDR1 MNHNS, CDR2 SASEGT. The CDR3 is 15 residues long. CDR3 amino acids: CASSAAQGYGNTIYF. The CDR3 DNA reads TGTGCCAGCAGTGCAGCACAGGGCTATGGAAACACCATATATTTT.

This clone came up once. The CDR3 DNA follows: TGTGCCAGCAGCCCTTTTGCGGGGGGGGCGCGAGAGCAGTACTTC. Protein product: CASSPFAGGAREQYF. V is TRBV13 and J is TRBJ2-7, with 9 bases matching TRBD2. CDR3 length equals 15 residues. Germline lookup yields CDR1 PRHDT and CDR2 FYEKMQ (reference sequence). V gave up 5 bases and J gave up 7 bases; unmatched junction bases: 12.

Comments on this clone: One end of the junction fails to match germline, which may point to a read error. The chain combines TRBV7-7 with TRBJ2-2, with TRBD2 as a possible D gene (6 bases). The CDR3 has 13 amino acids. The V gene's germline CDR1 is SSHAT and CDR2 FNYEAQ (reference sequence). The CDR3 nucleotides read TGTGCTAGCAGCATATTGGAGGGCGGGGAGCTGTTTTTT. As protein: CASSILEGGELFF.

CDR3: CASSAGANEQFF. The CDR3, as DNA: TGTGCCAGCAGCGCTGGGGCGAATGAGCAGTTCTTC. The chain links TRBV9 to TRBJ2-1; TRBD1 might be the D (5 bases). CDR3 length: 12 residues. V was cut by 3 bases and J by 7 bases, with 8 bases left in between. Germline V gene lookup returns CDR1 SGDLS and CDR2 YYNGEE.

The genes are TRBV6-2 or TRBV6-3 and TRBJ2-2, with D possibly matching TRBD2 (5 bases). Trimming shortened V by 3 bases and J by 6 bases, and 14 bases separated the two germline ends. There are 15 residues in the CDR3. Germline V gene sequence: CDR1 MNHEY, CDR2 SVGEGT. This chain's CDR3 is CASSYDRRGAGELFF. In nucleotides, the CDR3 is TGTGCCAGCAGTTATGACCGCCGGGGTGCCGGGGAGCTGTTTTTT.

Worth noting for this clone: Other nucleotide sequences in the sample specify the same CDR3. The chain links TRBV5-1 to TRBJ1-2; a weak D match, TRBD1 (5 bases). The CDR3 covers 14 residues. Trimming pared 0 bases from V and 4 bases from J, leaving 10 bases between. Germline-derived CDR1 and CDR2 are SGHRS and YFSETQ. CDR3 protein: CASSLGQGVYGYTF. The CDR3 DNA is TGCGCCAGCAGCTTGGGCCAGGGCGTCTATGGCTACACCTTC.

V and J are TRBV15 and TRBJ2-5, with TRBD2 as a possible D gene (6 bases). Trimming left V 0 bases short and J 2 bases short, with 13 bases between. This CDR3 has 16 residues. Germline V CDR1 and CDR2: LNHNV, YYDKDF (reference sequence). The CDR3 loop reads CATSRDQLRGQETQYF. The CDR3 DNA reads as TGTGCCACCAGCAGAGATCAATTGCGGGGACAAGAGACCCAGTACTTC.

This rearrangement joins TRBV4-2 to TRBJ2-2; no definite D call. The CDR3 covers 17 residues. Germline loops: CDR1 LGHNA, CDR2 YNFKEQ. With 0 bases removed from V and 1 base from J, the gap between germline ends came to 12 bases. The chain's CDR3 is CASSQDITPMNTGELFF. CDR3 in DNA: TGTGCCAGCAGCCAAGATATCACACCCATGAACACCGGGGAGCTGTTTTTT.

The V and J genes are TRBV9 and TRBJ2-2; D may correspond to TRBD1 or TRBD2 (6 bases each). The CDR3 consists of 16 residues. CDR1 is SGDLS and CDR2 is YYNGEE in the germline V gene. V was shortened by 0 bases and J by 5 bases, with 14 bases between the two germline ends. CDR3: CASSVVGGLRTGELFF. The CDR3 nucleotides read TGTGCCAGCAGCGTAGTGGGGGGCTTGAGGACCGGGGAGCTGTTTTTT. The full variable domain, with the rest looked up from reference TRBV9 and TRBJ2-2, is DSGVTQTPKHLITATGQRVTLRCSPRSGDLSVYWYQQSLDQGLQFLIQYYNGEERAKGNILERFSAQQFPDLHSELNLSSLELGDSALYFCASSVVGGLRTGELFFGEGSRLTVL.

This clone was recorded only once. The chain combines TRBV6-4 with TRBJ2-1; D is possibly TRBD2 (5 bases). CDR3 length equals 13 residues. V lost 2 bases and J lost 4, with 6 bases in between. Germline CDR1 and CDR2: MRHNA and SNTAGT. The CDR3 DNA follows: TGTGCCAGCAGTGACACTAGTTACAATGAGCAGTTCTTC. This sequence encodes CASSDTSYNEQFF.

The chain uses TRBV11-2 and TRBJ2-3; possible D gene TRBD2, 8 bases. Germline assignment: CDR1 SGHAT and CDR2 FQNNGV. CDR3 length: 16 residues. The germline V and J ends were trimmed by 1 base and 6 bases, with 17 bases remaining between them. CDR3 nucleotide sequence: TGTGCCAGCAGCTTAGCGGGAGGGGGCTTGGTGGATACGCAGTATTTT. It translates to CASSLAGGGLVDTQYF.

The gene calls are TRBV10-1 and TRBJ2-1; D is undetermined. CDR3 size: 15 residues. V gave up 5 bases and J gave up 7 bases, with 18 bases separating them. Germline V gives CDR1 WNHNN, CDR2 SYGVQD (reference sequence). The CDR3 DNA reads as TGCGCCAGCAGTAGGACGAACCAAGGAATGAATGAGCAGTTCTTC. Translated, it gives CASSRTNQGMNEQFF.

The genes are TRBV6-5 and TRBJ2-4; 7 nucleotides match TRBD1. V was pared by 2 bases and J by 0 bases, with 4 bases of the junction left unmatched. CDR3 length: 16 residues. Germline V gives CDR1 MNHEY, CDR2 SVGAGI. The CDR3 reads CASSYLTGRAKNIQYF. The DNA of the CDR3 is TGTGCCAGCAGTTACCTGACAGGGAGAGCCAAAAACATTCAGTACTTC.

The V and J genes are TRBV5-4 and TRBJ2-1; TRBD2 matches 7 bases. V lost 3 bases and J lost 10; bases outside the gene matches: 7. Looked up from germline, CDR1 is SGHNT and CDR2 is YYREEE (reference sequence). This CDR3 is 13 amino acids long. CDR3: CASSSLRLAEQFF. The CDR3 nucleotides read TGTGCCAGCAGCTCCTTGAGACTAGCCGAGCAGTTCTTC.

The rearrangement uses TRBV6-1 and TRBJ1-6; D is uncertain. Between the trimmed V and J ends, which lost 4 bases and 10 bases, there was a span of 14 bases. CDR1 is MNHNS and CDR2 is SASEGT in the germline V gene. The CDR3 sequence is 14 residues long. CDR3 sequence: CASSGAPGNSPLHF. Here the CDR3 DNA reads TGTGCCAGCAGTGGAGCGCCGGGTAACTCACCCCTCCACTTT.

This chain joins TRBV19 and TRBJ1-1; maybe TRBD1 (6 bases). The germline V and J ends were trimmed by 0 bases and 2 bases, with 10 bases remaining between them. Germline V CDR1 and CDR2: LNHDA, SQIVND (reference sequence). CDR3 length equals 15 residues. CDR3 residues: CASSIDSGDNTEAFF. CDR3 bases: TGTGCCAGTAGTATAGATTCAGGGGATAACACTGAAGCTTTCTTT.

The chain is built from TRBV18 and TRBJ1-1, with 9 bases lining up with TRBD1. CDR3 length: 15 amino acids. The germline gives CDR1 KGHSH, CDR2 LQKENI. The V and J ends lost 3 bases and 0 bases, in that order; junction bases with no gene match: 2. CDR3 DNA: TGTGCCAGCTCACCGGGGACAGGGATGAACACTGAAGCTTTCTTT. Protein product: CASSPGTGMNTEAFF. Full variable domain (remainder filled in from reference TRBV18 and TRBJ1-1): NAGVMQNPRHLVRRRGQEARLRCSPMKGHSHVYWYRQLPEEGLKFMVYLQKENIIDESGMPKERFSAEFPKEGPSILRIQQVVRGDSAAYFCASSPGTGMNTEAFFGQGTRLTVV.

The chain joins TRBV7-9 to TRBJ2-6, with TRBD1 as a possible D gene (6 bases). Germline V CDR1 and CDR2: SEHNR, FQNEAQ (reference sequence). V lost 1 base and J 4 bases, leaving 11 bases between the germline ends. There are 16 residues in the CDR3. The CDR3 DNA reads TGTGCCAGCAGCTTAGTTGGGGGCGTAGGGGCCAACGTCCTGACTTTC. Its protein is CASSLVGGVGANVLTF. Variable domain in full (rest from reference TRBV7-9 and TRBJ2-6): DTGVSQNPRHKITKRGQNVTFRCDPISEHNRLYWYRQTLGQGPEFLTYFQNEAQLEKSRLLSDRFSAERPKGSFSTLEIQRTEQGDSAMYLCASSLVGGVGANVLTFGAGSRLTVL.

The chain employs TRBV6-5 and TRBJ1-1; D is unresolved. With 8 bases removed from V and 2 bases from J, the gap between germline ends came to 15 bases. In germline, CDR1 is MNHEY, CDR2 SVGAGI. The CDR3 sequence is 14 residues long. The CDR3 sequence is CASQLLGDNTEAFF. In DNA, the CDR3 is TGTGCCAGCCAACTTCTAGGCGATAACACTGAAGCTTTCTTT.

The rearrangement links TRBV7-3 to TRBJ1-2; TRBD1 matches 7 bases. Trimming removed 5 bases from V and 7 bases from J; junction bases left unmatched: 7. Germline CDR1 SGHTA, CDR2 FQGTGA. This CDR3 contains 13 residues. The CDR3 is CASSPDREAGYTF. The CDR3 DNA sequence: TGTGCCAGCAGCCCCGACAGGGAAGCTGGCTACACCTTC.

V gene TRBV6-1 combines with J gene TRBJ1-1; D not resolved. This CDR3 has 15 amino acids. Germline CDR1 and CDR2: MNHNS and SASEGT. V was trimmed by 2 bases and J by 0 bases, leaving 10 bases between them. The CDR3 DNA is TGTGCCAGCAGTGAAAAGATCCGATTGAACACTGAAGCTTTCTTT. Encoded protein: CASSEKIRLNTEAFF.